The T cell receptor (beta chain) under discussion was sequenced for a study of response to subunit inactivated influenza vaccine. This clonotype was counted at least ten times. Its antigen is not identified. TCRdb passed the RT-PCR reads through MiXCR, listing each CDR3 protein once. This table has 560,000 or so distinct CDR3 sequences, 6.5% to 8% appearing once. Germline CDR1 ENHRY, CDR2 SYGVKD. The V gene lost 4 bases and the J gene lost 0 bases, with 10 bases spanning the gap. This CDR3 region has 14 residues. Findings and caveats of the study: Authors suggested seasonal influenza vaccinations each recruit few new T cells.

The chain links TRBV10-3 to TRBJ2-7; no definite D call. The specimen comprised PBMCs from blood, sampled roughly 24 months after vaccination. This clonotype was sampled from a man in his fifties or sixties who received an inactivated influenza vaccine. The CDR3 here is CAISVEDTSYEQYF. The CDR3 bases are TGTGCCATCAGTGTAGAGGATACCTCCTACGAGCAGTACTTC.